This TCR beta chain derives from a study of blood T cell repertoires in COVID-19. Looking at the study overall: Collection of acute and convalescent COVID-19 samples took place in the United States, Italy and Spain. Sources were T cells, B-cell-depleted T cells, or PBMCs; the material itself was cDNA or gDNA.

The CDR3 has 14 amino acids. V lost 4 bases, J lost 5 bases, and 3 bases stayed unmatched. Germline assignment: CDR1 ENHRY and CDR2 SYGVKD. In the source study's methods: Scientists estimated how many nucleated cells there were by amplifying reference gene primers. Repertoires were generated with immunoSEQ multiplex PCR, while TCRdb's copy carries only in-frame clones and drops some. V and J calls plus clone size are reproduced from that table; the DNA served to infer D and trimming. The profile shows roughly 200,000 clones, 82% of them singletons. The origin of this receptor is an elderly woman with COVID-19, enrolled during active disease. The chain couples TRBV10-3 to TRBJ2-3; 10 bases line up with TRBD2. Sequencing was done on a sample of peripheral blood. CDR3 in DNA: TGTGCCATCAGTGCCCTAGCGGGGGAAGATACGCAGTATTTT. It translates to CAISALAGEDTQYF.